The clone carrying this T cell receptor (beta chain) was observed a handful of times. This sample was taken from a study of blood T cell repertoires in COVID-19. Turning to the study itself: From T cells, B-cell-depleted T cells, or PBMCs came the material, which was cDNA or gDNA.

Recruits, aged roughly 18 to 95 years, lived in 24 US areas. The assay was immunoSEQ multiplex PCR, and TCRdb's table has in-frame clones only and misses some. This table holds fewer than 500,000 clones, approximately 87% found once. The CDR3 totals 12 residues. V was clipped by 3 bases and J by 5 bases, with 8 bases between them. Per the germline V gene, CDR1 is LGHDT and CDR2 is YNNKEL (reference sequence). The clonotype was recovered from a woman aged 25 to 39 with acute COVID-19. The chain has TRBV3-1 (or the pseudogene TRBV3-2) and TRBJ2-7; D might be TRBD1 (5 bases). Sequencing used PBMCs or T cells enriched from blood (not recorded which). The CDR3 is CASSHQGDEQYF. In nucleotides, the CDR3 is TGTGCCAGCAGCCACCAGGGTGACGAGCAGTACTTC.